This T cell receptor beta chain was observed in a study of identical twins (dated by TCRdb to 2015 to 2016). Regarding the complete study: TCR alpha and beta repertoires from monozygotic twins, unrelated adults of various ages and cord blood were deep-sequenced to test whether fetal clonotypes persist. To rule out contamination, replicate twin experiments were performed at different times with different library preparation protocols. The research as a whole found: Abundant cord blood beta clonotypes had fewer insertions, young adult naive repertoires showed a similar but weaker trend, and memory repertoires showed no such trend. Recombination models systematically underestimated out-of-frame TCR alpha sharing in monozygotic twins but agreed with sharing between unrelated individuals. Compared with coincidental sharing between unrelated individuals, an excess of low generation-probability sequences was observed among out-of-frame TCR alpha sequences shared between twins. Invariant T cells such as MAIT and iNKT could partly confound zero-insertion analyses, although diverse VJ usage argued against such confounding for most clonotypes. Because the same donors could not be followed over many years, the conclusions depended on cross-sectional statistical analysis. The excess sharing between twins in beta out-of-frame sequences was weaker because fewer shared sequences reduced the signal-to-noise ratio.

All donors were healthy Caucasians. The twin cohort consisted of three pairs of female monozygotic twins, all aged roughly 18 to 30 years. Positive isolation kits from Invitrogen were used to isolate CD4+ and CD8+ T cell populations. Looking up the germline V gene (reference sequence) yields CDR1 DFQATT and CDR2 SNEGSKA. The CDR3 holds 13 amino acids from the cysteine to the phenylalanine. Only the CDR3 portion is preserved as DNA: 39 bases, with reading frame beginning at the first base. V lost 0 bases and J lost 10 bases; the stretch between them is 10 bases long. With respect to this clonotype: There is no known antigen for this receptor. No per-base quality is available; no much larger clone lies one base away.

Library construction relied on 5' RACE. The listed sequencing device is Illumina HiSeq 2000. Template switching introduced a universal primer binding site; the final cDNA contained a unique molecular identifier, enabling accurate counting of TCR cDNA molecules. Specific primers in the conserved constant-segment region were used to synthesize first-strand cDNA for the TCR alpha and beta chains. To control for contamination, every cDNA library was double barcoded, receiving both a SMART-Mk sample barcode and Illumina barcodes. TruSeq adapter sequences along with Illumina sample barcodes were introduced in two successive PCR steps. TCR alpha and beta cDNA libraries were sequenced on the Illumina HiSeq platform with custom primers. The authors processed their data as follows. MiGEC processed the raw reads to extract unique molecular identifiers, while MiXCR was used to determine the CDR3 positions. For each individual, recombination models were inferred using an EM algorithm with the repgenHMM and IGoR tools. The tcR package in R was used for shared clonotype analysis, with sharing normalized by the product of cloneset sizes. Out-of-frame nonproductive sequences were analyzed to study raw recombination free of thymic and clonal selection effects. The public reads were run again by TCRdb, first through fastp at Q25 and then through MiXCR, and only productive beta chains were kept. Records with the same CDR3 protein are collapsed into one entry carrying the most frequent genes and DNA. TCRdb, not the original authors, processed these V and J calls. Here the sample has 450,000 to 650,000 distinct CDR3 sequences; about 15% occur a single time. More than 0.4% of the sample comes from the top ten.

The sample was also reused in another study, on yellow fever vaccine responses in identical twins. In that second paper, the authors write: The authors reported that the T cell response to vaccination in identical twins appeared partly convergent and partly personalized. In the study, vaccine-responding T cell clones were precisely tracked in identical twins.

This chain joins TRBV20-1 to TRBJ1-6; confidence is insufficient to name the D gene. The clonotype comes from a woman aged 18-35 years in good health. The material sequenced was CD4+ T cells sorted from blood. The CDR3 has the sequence CSARETWESPLHF. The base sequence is TGCAGTGCTAGAGAGACCTGGGAGTCACCCCTCCACTTT.